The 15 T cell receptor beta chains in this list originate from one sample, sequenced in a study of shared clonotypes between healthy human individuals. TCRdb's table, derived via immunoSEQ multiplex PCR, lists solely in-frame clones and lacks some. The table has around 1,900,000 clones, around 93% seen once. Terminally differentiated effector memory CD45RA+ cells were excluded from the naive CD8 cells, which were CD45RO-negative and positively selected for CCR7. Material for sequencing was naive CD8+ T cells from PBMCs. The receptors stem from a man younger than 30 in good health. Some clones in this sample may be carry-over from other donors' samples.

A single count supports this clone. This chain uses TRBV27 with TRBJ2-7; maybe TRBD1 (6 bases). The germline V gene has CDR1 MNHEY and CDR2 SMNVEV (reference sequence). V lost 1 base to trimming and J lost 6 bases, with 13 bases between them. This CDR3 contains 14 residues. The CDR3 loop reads CASSLYGTSSEQYF. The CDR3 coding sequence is TGTGCCAGCAGTTTATATGGGACATCAAGCGAGCAGTACTTC.

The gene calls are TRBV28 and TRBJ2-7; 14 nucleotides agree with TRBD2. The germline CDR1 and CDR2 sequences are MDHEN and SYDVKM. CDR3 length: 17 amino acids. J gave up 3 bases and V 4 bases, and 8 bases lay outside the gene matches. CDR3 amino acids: CASSSTFGTSGSYEQYF. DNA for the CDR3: TGTGCCAGCAGTTCCACCTTTGGGACTAGCGGGAGCTACGAGCAGTACTTC.

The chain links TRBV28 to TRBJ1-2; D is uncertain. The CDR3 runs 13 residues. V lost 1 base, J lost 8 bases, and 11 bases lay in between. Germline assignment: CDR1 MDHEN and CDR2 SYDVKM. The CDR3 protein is CASSLSGDLGYTF. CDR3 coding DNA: TGTGCCAGCAGTTTATCTGGAGATCTCGGCTACACCTTC.

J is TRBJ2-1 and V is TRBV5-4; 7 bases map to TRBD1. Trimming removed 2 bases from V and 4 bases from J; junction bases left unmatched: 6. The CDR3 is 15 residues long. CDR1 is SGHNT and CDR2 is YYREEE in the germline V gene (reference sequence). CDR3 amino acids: CASSLRDRPYNEQFF. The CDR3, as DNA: TGTGCCAGCAGCTTAAGGGACAGACCTTACAATGAGCAGTTCTTC. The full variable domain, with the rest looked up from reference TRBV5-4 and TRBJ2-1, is ETGVTQSPTHLIKTRGQQVTLRCSSQSGHNTVSWYQQALGQGPQFIFQYYREEENGRGNFPPRFSGLQFPNYSSELNVNALELDDSALYLCASSLRDRPYNEQFFGPGTRLTVL.

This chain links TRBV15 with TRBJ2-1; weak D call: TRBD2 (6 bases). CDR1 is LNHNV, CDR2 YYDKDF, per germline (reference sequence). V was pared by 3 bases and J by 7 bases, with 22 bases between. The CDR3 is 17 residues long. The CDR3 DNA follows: TGTGCCACCAGCAGCCAAACTCTTCGGGGGACGATTAATGAGCAGTTCTTC. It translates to CATSSQTLRGTINEQFF.

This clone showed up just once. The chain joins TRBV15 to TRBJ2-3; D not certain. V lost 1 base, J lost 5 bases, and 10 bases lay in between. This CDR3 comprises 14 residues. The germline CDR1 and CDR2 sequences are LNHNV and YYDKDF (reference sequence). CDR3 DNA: TGTGCCACCAGCAGAGTGTCCATGGGAGATACGCAGTATTTT. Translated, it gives CATSRVSMGDTQYF.

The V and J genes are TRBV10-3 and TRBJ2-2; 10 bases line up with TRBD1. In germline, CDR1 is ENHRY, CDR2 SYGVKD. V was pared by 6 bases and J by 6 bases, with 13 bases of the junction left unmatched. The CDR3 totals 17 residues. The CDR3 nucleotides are TGTGCCATCAGCCCGGTCTTGGGACAGGGGTTGGCCGGGGAGCTGTTTTTT. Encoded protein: CAISPVLGQGLAGELFF.

The CDR3 protein is CASSLTWGTQETQYF. CDR3 bases: TGTGCCAGCAGCTTAACTTGGGGCACCCAAGAGACCCAGTACTTC. The V gene is TRBV7-9, the J gene TRBJ2-5, with D possibly TRBD1 on 5 matching bases. The CDR3 extends over 15 amino acids. Trimming took off 2 bases at V and 1 base at J, with 11 bases between the two ends. Germline CDR1 is SEHNR and CDR2 is FQNEAQ (reference sequence).

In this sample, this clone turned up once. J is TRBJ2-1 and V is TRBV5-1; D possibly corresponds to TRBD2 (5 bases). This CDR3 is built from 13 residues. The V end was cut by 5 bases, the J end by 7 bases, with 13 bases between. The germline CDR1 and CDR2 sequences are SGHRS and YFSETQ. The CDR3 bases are TGCGCCAGCAGGGAACCCGGACTGAATGAGCAGTTCTTC. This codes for CASREPGLNEQFF. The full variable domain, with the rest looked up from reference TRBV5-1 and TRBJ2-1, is KAGVTQTPRYLIKTRGQQVTLSCSPISGHRSVSWYQQTPGQGLQFLFEYFSETQRNKGNFPGRFSGRQFSNSRSEMNVSTLELGDSALYLCASREPGLNEQFFGPGTRLTVL.

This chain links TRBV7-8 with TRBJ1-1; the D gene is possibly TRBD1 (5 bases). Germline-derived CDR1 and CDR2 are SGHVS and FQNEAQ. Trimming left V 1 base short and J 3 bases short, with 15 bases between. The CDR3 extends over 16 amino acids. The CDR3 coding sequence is TGTGCCAGCAGCTTAGTAGGCCTGGGGGGATACACTGAAGCTTTCTTT. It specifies CASSLVGLGGYTEAFF.

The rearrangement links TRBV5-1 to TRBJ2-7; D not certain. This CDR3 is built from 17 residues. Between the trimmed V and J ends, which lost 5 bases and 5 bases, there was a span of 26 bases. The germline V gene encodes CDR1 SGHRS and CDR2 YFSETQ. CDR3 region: CASRFGWDLPLFDEQYF. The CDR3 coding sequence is TGCGCCAGCAGATTTGGGTGGGATCTTCCCCTTTTTGACGAGCAGTACTTC.

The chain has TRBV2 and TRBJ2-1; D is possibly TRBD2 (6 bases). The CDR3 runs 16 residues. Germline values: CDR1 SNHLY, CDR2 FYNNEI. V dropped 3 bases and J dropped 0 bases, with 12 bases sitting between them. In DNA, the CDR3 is TGTGCCAGCAGTGACGGGACTGGGAGCTCCTACAATGAGCAGTTCTTC. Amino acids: CASSDGTGSSYNEQFF.

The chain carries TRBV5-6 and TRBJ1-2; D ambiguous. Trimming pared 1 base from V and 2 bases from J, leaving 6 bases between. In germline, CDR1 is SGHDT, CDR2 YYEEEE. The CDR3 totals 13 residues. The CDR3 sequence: CASSLPVNYGYTF. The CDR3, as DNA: TGTGCCAGCAGCTTGCCCGTCAACTATGGCTACACCTTC.

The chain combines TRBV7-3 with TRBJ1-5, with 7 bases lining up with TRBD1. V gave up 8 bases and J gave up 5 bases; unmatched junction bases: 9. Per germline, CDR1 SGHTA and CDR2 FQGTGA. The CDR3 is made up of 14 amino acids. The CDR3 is CASPQGGPDQPQHF. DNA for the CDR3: TGTGCCAGCCCCCAGGGGGGCCCCGATCAGCCCCAGCATTTT.

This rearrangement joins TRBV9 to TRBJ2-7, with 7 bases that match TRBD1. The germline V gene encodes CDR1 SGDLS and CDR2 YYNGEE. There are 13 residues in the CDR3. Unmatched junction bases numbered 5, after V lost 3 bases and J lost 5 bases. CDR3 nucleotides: TGTGCCAGCAGCGGAGGAGACAGGGACGAGCAGTACTTC. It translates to CASSGGDRDEQYF.